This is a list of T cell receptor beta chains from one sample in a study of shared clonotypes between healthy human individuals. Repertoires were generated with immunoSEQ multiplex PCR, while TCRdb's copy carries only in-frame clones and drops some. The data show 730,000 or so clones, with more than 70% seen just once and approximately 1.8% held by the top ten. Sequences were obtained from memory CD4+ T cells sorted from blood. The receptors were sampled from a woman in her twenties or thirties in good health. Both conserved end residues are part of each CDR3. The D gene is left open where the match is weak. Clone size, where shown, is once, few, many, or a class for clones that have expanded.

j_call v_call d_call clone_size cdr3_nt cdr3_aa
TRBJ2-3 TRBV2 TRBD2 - TGTGCCAGCAGGCGGGAGGAAGCTGAAGATACGCAGTATTTT CASRREEAEDTQYF
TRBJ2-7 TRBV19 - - TGTGCCAGTAGTATAGCAGCAGCGAGGATATACGAGCAGTACTTC CASSIAAARIYEQYF
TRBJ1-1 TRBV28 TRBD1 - TGTGCCAGCAGCCTCACCCGGACAGGGGGAGCCGGTACTGCTTTCTTT CASSLTRTGGAGTAFF
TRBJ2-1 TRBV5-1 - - TGCGCCAGCAGCTTAGGAGGGAGCCTCAATGAGCAGTTCTTC CASSLGGSLNEQFF
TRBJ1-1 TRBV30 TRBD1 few TGTGCCTCCACGACAGGGGTAAACACTGAAGCTTTCTTT CASTTGVNTEAFF
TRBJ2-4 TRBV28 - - TGTGCCAGCAGTTTAGGGCTAGTTGGCATTCAGTACTTC CASSLGLVGIQYF
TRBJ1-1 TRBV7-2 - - TGTGCCAGCAGCTTGGGGACGGGGAGGAACACTGAAGCTTTCTTT CASSLGTGRNTEAFF
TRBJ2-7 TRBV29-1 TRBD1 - TGCAGCGTATCACAGGGGAGTTACTACGAGCAGTACTTC CSVSQGSYYEQYF
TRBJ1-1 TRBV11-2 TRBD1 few TGTGCCAGCAGCTTCGGGACAGCCAACACTGAAGCTTTCTTT CASSFGTANTEAFF
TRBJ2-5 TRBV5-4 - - TGTGCCAGCAGCTCGACCCAGGGGATAGAGACCCAGTACTTC CASSSTQGIETQYF
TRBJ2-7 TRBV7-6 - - TGTGCCAGCAGCCCGCGGGACACGACCTTCTACGAGCAGTACTTC CASSPRDTTFYEQYF
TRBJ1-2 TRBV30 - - TGTGCCTGGAGTGTGGCAGGGAATGGCTACACCTTC CAWSVAGNGYTF
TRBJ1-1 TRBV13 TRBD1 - TGTGCCAGCAGCACACTGGACAGGGGTAACACTGAAGCTTTCTTT CASSTLDRGNTEAFF
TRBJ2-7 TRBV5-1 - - TGCGCCAGCAGCTTGTCGGGGGACGGAGCCTACGAGCAGTACTTC CASSLSGDGAYEQYF
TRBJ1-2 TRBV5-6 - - TGTGCCAGCAGCGCCCTGGACAGCTATGGCTACACCTTC CASSALDSYGYTF
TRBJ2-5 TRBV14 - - TGTGCCAGCAGCCCCAGGCAGGCCGCCCTCCAAGAGACCCAGTACTTC CASSPRQAALQETQYF
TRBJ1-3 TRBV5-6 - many TGTGCCAGCAGCGTGACATTATCAAACACCATATATTTT CASSVTLSNTIYF
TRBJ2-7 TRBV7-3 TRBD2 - TGTGCCAGCAGCTCCCCGGTAAGCGGGAGTGGCAACGAGCAGTACTTC CASSSPVSGSGNEQYF
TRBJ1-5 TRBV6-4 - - TGTGCCAGCACCGAATGCAGGTTGTGGCAGCCCCAGCATTTT CASTECRLWQPQHF